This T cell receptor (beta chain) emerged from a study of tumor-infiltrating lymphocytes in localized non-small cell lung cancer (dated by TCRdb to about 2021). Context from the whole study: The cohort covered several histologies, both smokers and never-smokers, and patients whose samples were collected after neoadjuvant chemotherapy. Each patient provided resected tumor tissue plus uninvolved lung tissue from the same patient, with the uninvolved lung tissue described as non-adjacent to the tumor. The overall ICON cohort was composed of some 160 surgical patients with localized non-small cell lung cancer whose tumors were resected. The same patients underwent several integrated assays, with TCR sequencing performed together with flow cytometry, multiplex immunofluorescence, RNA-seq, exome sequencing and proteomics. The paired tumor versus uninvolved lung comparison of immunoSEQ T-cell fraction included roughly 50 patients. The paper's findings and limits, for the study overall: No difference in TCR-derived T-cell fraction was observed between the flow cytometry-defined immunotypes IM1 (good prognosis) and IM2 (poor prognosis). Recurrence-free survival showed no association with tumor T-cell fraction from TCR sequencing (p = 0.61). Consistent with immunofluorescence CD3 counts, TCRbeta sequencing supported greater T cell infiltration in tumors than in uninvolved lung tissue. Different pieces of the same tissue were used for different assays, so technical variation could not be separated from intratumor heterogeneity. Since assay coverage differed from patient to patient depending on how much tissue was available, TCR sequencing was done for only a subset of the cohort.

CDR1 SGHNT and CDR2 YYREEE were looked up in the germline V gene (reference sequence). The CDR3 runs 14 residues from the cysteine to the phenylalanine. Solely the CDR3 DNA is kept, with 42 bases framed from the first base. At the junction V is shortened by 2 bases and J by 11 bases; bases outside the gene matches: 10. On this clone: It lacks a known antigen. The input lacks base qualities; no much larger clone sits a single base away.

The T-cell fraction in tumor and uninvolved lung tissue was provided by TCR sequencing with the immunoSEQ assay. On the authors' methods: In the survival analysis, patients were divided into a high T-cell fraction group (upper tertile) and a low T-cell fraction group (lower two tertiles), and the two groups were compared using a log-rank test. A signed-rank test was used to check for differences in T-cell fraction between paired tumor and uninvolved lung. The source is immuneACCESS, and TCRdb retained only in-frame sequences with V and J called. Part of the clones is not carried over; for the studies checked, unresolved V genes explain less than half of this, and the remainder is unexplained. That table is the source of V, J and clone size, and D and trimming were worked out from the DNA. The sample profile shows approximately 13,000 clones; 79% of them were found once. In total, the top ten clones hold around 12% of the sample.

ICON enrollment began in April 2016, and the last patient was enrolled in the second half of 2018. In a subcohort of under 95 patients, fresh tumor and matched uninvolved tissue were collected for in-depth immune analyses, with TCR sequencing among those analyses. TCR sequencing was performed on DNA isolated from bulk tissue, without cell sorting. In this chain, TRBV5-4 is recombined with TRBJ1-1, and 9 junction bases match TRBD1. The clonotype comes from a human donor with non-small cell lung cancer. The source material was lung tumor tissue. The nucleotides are TGTGCCAGCAGCTTTAGAGCCCCGGGACAGGGTGCTTTCTTT. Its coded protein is CASSFRAPGQGAFF.